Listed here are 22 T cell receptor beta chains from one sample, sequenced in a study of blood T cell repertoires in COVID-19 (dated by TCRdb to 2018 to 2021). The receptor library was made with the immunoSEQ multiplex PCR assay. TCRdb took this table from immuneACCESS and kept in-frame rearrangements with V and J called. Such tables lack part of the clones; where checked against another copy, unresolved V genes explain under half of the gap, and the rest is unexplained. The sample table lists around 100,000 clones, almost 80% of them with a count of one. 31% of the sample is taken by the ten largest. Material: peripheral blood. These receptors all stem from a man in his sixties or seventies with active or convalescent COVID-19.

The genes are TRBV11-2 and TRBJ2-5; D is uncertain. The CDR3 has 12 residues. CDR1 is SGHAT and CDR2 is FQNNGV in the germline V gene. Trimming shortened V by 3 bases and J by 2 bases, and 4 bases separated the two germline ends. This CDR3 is CASSLTQETQYF. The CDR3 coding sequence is TGTGCCAGCAGCTTGACACAAGAGACCCAGTACTTC.

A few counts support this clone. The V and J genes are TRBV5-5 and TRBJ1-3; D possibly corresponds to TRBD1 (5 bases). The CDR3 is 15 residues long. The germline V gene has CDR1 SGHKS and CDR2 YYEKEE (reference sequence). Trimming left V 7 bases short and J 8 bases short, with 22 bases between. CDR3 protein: CASRGGGATGDTIYF. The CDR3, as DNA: TGTGCCAGCCGGGGTGGAGGGGCCACCGGGGACACCATATATTTT. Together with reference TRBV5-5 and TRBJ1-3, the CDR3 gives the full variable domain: DAGVTQSPTHLIKTRGQQVTLRCSPISGHKSVSWYQQVLGQGPQFIFQYYEKEERGRGNFPDRFSARQFPNYSSELNVNALLLGDSALYLCASRGGGATGDTIYFGEGSWLTVV.

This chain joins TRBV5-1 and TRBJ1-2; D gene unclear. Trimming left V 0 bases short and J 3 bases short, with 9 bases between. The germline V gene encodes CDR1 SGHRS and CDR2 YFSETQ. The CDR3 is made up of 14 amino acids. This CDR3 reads CASSLEAEDYGYTF. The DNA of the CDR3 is TGCGCCAGCAGCTTGGAGGCGGAAGACTATGGCTACACCTTC.

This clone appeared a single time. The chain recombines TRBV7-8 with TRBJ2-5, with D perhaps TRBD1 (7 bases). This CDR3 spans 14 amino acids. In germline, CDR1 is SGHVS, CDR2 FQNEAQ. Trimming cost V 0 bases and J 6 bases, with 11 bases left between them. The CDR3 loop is CASSLAQGRKTQYF. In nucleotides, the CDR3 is TGTGCCAGCAGCTTAGCACAGGGGAGGAAGACCCAGTACTTC. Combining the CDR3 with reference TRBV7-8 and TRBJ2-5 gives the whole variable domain GAGVSQSPRYKVAKRGQDVALRCDPISGHVSLFWYQQALGQGPEFLTYFQNEAQLDKSGLPSDRFFAERPEGSVSTLKIQRTQQEDSAVYLCASSLAQGRKTQYFGPGTRLLVL.

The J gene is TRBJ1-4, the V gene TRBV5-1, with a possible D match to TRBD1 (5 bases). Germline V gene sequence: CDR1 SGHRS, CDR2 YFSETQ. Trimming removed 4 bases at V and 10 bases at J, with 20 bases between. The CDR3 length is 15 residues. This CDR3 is CASSPSQGSLGKLFF. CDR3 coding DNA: TGCGCCAGCAGCCCATCCCAGGGCAGTCTTGGAAAACTGTTTTTT.

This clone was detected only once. The CDR3: CASSFPGQTYGYTF. DNA of the CDR3: TGCGCCAGCAGCTTCCCGGGACAGACCTATGGCTACACCTTC. The chain joins TRBV5-1 to TRBJ1-2; 7 nucleotides line up with TRBD1. CDR3 length equals 14 residues. The germline V gene has CDR1 SGHRS and CDR2 YFSETQ. The J segment lost 4 bases and the V segment lost 2 bases, leaving 5 bases of the junction unmatched. The variable domain in full, with the rest retrieved from reference TRBV5-1 and TRBJ1-2, is KAGVTQTPRYLIKTRGQQVTLSCSPISGHRSVSWYQQTPGQGLQFLFEYFSETQRNKGNFPGRFSGRQFSNSRSEMNVSTLELGDSALYLCASSFPGQTYGYTFGSGTRLTVV.

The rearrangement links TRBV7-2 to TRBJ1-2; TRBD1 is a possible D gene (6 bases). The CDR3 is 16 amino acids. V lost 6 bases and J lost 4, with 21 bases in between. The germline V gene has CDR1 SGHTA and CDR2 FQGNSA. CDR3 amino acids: CASRNGGATGSYGYTF. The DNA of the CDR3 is TGTGCCAGCAGGAACGGGGGGGCTACGGGGAGCTATGGCTACACCTTC.

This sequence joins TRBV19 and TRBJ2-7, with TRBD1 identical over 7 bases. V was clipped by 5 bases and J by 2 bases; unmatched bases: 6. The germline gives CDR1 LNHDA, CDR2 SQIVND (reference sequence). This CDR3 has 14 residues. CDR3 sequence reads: CASSSTGYPYEQYF. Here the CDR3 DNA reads TGTGCCAGTAGTTCGACAGGGTACCCCTACGAGCAGTACTTC.

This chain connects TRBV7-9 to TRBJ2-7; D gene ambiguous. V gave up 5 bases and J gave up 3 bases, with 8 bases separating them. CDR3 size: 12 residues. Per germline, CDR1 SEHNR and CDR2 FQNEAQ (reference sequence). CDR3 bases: TGTGCCAGCAGCATCCCCAACTACGAGCAGTACTTC. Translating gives CASSIPNYEQYF.

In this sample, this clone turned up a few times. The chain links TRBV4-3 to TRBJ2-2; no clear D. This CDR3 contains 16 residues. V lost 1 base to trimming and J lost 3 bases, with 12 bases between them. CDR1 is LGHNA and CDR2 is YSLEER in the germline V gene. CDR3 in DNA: TGCGCCAGCAGCCAAGTAGAAAACAGATACACCGGGGAGCTGTTTTTT. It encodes CASSQVENRYTGELFF.

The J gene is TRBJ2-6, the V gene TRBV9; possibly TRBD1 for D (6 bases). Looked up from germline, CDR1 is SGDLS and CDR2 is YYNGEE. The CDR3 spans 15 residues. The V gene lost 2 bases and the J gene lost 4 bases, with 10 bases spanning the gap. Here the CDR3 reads CASSVRGTGANVLTF. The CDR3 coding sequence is TGTGCCAGCAGCGTTAGGGGGACGGGGGCCAACGTCCTGACTTTC.

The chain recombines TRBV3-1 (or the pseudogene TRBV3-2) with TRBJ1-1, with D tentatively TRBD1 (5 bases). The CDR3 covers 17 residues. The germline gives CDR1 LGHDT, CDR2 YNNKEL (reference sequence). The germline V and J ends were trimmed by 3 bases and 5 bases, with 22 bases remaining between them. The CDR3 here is CASSHPQEGLLGTEAFF. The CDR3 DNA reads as TGTGCCAGCAGCCACCCCCAGGAGGGACTCCTGGGGACTGAAGCTTTCTTT.

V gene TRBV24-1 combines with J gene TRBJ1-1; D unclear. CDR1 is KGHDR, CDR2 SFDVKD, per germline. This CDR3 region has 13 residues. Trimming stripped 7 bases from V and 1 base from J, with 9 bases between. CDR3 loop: CATRQLENTEAFF. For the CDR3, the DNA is TGTGCCACCAGACAGCTTGAGAACACTGAAGCTTTCTTT.

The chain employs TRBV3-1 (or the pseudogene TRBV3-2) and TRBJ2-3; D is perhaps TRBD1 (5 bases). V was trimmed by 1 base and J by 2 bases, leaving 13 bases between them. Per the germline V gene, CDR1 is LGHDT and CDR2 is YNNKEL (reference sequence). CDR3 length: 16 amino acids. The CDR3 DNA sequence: TGTGCCAGCAGCCAAGGTCAGGGTGGGGACACAGATACGCAGTATTTT. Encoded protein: CASSQGQGGDTDTQYF.

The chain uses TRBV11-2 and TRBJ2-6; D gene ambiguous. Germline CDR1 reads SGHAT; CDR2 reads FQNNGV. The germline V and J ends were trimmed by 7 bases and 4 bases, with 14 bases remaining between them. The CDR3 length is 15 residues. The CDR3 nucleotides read TGTGCCAGCACCGCAGGTCGGTCCGGGGCCAACGTCCTGACTTTC. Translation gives CASTAGRSGANVLTF. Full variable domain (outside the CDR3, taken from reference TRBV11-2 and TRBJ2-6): EAGVAQSPRYKIIEKRQSVAFWCNPISGHATLYWYQQILGQGPKLLIQFQNNGVVDDSQLPKDRFSAERLKGVDSTLKIQPAKLEDSAVYLCASTAGRSGANVLTFGAGSRLTVL.

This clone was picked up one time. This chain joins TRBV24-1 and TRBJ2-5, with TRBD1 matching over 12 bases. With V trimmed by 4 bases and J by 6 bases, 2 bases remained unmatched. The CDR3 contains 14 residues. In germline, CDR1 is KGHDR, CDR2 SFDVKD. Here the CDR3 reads CATSDGTGGKTQYF. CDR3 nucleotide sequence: TGTGCCACCAGTGACGGGACAGGGGGCAAGACCCAGTACTTC.

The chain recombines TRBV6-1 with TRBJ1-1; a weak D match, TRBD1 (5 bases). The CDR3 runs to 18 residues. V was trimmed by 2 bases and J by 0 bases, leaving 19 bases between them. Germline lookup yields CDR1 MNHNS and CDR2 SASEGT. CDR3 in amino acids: CASSEINRWGLMNTEAFF. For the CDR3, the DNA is TGTGCCAGCAGTGAAATTAACAGGTGGGGCTTAATGAACACTGAAGCTTTCTTT.

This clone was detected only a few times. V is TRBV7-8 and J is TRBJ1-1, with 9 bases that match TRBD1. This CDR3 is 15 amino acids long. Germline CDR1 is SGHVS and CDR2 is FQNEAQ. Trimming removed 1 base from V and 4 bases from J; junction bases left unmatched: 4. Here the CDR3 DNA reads TGTGCCAGCAGCTTAGGGACAGGGGATCCCACTGAAGCTTTCTTT. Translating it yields CASSLGTGDPTEAFF.

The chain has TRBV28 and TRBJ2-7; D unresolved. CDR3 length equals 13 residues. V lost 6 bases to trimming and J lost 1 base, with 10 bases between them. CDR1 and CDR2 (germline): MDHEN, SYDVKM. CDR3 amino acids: CASSPSVSYEQYF. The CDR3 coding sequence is TGTGCCAGCAGCCCCAGTGTGTCCTACGAGCAGTACTTC.

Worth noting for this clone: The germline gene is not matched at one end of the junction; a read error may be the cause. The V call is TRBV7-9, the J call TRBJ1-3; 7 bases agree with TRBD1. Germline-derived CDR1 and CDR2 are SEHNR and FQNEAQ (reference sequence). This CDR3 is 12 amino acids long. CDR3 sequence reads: CASGPAPGQRSF. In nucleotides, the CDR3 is TGTGCCAGCGGACCCGCCCCGGGACAGAGGAGTTTT.

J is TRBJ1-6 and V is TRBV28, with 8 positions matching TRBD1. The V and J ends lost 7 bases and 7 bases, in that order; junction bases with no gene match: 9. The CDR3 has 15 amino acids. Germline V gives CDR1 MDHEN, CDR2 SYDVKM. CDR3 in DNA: TGTGCCAGCAACCCCTCAGGGGGCGGGAATTCACCCCTCCACTTT. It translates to CASNPSGGGNSPLHF.

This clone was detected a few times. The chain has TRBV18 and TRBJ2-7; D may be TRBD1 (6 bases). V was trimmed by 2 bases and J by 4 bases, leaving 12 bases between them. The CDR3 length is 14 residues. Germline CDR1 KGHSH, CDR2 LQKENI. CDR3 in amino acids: CASSPGTQGYEQYF. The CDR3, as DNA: TGTGCCAGCTCACCAGGTACCCAGGGGTACGAGCAGTACTTC.